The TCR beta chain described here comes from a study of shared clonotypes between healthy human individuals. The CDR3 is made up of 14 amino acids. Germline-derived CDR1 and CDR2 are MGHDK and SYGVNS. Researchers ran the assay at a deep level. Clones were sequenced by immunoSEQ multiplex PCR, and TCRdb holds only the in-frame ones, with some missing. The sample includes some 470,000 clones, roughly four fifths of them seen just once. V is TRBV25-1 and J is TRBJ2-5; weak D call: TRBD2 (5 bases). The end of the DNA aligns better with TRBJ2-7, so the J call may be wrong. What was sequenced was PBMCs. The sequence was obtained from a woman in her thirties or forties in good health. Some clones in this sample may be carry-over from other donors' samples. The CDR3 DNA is TGTGCCAGCAGCCCCCGGGGATTCTCCTACGAGCAGTACTTC. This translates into CASSPRGFSYEQYF.